Listed below are T cell receptor beta chains from one sample, sequenced in a study of spatial heterogeneity in lung cancer. TCRdb passed the 5' RACE reads through MiXCR, listing each CDR3 protein once. This sample has 20,000 to 25,000 distinct CDR3 sequences; about 4.5% occur once, and the top ten carry less than 35%. Sequences were derived from PBMCs, sampled at surgery. Source of these receptors: a male donor with early-stage non-small cell lung cancer. Both conserved end residues are part of each CDR3. Fields, in order: V gene, CDR3 length, D gene, clone size, J gene, CDR3 protein, CDR3 DNA. D genes are given only for firm matches. Size tells how often a clone was seen (once, few, many) or the class of an expanded clone, and some rows leave it out.

TRBV14	18	TRBD2	many	TRBJ2-5	CASSPHPSGLAGRETQYF	TGTGCCAGCAGCCCCCACCCCTCGGGACTAGCGGGAAGAGAGACCCAGTACTTC
TRBV5-1	16	-	many	TRBJ2-2	CASSVSDSMNTGELFF	TGCGCCAGCAGCGTATCGGACTCGATGAACACCGGGGAGCTGTTTTTT
TRBV2	11	TRBD2	many	TRBJ2-1	CAQRETGEQFF	TGTGCCCAGCGGGAGACGGGCGAGCAGTTCTTC
TRBV4-2	15	-	many	TRBJ2-7	CASSHTGTVSYEQYF	TGTGCCAGCAGCCATACCGGGACGGTGAGCTACGAGCAGTACTTC
TRBV14	13	-	many	TRBJ2-7	CASSRGNLGEQYF	TGTGCCAGCAGCCGAGGGAATCTCGGCGAGCAGTACTTC
TRBV12-5	14	-	many	TRBJ1-5	CASGGRGWDQPQHF	TGTGCTAGTGGGGGGAGGGGCTGGGATCAGCCCCAGCATTTT
TRBV6-2/TRBV6-3	14	-	many	TRBJ2-2	CASAATSGTGELFF	TGTGCCAGCGCGGCGACATCCGGCACCGGGGAGCTGTTTTTT
TRBV4-1	18	-	many	TRBJ2-3	CASSQDRAGVVGTDTQYF	TGCGCCAGCAGCCAAGATCGGGCAGGGGTGGTGGGCACAGATACGCAGTATTTT
TRBV7-4	15	-	many	TRBJ2-7	CAAPWRVFAGYEQYF	TGTGCCGCACCTTGGAGGGTTTTTGCGGGGTACGAGCAGTACTTC
TRBV29-1	13	-	many	TRBJ2-5	CSVEGWSQETQYF	TGCAGCGTTGAAGGGTGGTCCCAAGAGACCCAGTACTTC
TRBV7-3	13	-	many	TRBJ2-3	CASSLAPLNRQYF	TGTGCCAGCAGCTTAGCCCCCCTGAATAGACAGTATTTT
TRBV6-6	15	-	many	TRBJ1-1	CASWDTGMINTEAFF	TGTGCCAGCTGGGATACGGGGATGATCAACACTGAAGCTTTCTTT
TRBV7-3	14	TRBD1	medium-sized	TRBJ2-5	CASSLSGGQETQYF	TGTGCCAGTAGTCTTTCAGGGGGCCAAGAGACCCAGTACTTC
TRBV18	13	-	many	TRBJ1-2	CASSPTTRDGYTF	TGTGCCAGCTCACCAACCACTCGGGATGGCTACACCTTC
TRBV10-3	13	-	many	TRBJ2-5	CAISDGSGETQYF	TGTGCCATCAGTGATGGTAGTGGGGAGACCCAGTACTTC
TRBV12-3/TRBV12-4	14	-	many	TRBJ2-1	CASSGGGNYNEQFF	TGTGCCAGCAGCGGTGGCGGGAATTACAATGAGCAGTTCTTC
TRBV5-1	16	TRBD1	many	TRBJ2-7	CASSLLPGQGHYEQYF	TGCGCCAGCAGCTTACTACCGGGACAGGGACACTACGAGCAGTACTTC
TRBV12-3/TRBV12-4	13	-	many	TRBJ2-1	CASSLYSYNEQFF	TGTGCCAGCAGTTTATATTCCTACAATGAGCAGTTCTTC
TRBV7-2	17	TRBD2	many	TRBJ2-7	CASSLVLAATSSYEQYF	TGTGCCAGCAGCTTAGTCCTAGCGGCTACCTCCTCCTACGAGCAGTACTTC
TRBV19	11	TRBD1	few	TRBJ1-2	CASGQALGYTF	TGTGCCAGTGGACAGGCCCTTGGCTACACCTTC
TRBV19	16	TRBD1	many	TRBJ2-2	CASSIAGQGMTGELFF	TGTGCCAGTAGTATAGCCGGACAGGGGATGACCGGGGAGCTGTTTTTT
TRBV30	15	TRBD2	many	TRBJ2-2	CAWTETSSNTGELFF	TGTGCCTGGACCGAGACTAGCTCGAACACCGGGGAGCTGTTTTTT
TRBV5-4	13	-	many	TRBJ1-1	CASSPLGGTEAFF	TGTGCCAGCAGCCCACTGGGAGGCACTGAAGCTTTCTTT
TRBV27	13	-	many	TRBJ1-4	CASSFPESGKLFF	TGTGCCAGCAGTTTCCCCGAATCTGGAAAACTGTTTTTT
TRBV19	15	TRBD1	many	TRBJ1-2	CASRSGQGALSGYTF	TGTGCCAGTCGGTCGGGACAGGGGGCGTTGAGTGGCTACACCTTC
TRBV7-3	14	-	many	TRBJ2-2	CASSLGQHTGELFF	TGTGCCAGCAGCTTAGGACAGCACACCGGGGAGCTGTTTTTT
TRBV4-1	17	TRBD2	few	TRBJ2-3	CASSLAGSGGATDTQYF	TGCGCCAGCAGCCTTGCGGGTAGCGGGGGGGCCACAGATACGCAGTATTTT
TRBV28	13	TRBD1	many	TRBJ1-2	CASSERTGEGYTF	TGTGCCAGCAGTGAACGGACAGGAGAAGGCTACACCTTC
TRBV5-1	14	-	-	TRBJ1-5	CASSLGDNNQPQHF	TGCGCCAGCAGCTTGGGGGACAACAATCAGCCCCAGCATTTT
TRBV7-2	13	-	many	TRBJ2-2	CASSLWGTGELFF	TGTGCCAGCAGCTTATGGGGAACCGGGGAGCTGTTTTTT
TRBV6-6	11	-	many	TRBJ2-5	CASSSVETQYF	TGTGCCAGCTCTTCGGTCGAGACCCAGTACTTC